The 19 T cell receptor beta chains below come from one sample, sequenced in a study of shared clonotypes between healthy human individuals. Measured with immunoSEQ multiplex PCR; TCRdb has only the in-frame clones, and not every one. Of around 700,000 clones listed, under 80% are singletons. Material for sequencing was memory CD4+ T cells sorted from blood. Subset: CD45RA-negative fraction. The receptors were sampled from a young woman in good health.

This clone was detected only once. This chain connects TRBV6-5 to TRBJ1-5, with D possibly being TRBD1 (6 bases). Trimming shortened V by 6 bases and J by 7 bases, and 19 bases separated the two germline ends. The CDR3 runs to 15 residues. Per the germline V gene, CDR1 is MNHEY and CDR2 is SVGAGI. The CDR3 DNA follows: TGTGCCAGCAGCACACCTGGGGGGGCGTACCAGCCCCAGCATTTT. Its translation: CASSTPGGAYQPQHF.

This clone was recorded once. This chain joins TRBV10-3 and TRBJ2-7; 9 nucleotides line up with TRBD2. This CDR3 is built from 14 residues. The J segment lost 6 bases and the V segment lost 3 bases, leaving 6 bases of the junction unmatched. The germline V gene has CDR1 ENHRY and CDR2 SYGVKD. The CDR3 protein is CAISEGSGGGEQYF. In DNA, the CDR3 is TGTGCCATCAGTGAAGGTAGCGGGGGCGGCGAGCAGTACTTC.

This chain links TRBV5-1 with TRBJ2-2, with a tentative D call TRBD2 (6 bases). Looked up from germline, CDR1 is SGHRS and CDR2 is YFSETQ. Trimming shortened V by 5 bases and J by 0 bases, and 8 bases separated the two germline ends. This CDR3 is 14 amino acids long. CDR3 coding DNA: TGCGCCAGCAGGGCGGGGACGAACACCGGGGAGCTGTTTTTT. This translates into CASRAGTNTGELFF.

This clone was seen more than once but under ten times. Other DNA variants within this sample encode the same CDR3. The chain has TRBV5-4 and TRBJ1-1, with D unresolved. CDR1 is SGHNT and CDR2 is YYREEE in the germline V gene (reference sequence). V dropped 0 bases and J dropped 5 bases, with 11 bases sitting between them. This CDR3 comprises 14 residues. The CDR3 is CASSLAYSGTEAFF. The CDR3 DNA is TGTGCCAGCAGCTTGGCATACAGTGGTACTGAAGCTTTCTTT.

This clone was picked up one time. The V gene is TRBV30, the J gene TRBJ2-2; D call uncertain. Germline CDR1 and CDR2: GTSNPN and SVGIG (reference sequence). Trimming shortened V by 2 bases and J by 5 bases, and 27 bases separated the two germline ends. This CDR3 contains 19 residues. CDR3 nucleotides: TGTGCCTGGAGTCCATGGGCACCCCGGGCCGTTTATAGAACCGGGGAGCTGTTTTTT. Protein product: CAWSPWAPRAVYRTGELFF. The full variable domain, its missing parts supplied by reference TRBV30 and TRBJ2-2, is SQTIHQWPATLVQPVGSPLSLECTVEGTSNPNLYWYRQAAGRGLQLLFYSVGIGQISSEVPQNLSASRPQDRQFILSSKKLLLSDSGFYLCAWSPWAPRAVYRTGELFFGEGSRLTVL.

Only one count was recorded for this clone. The V call is TRBV5-1, the J call TRBJ1-2; the D is unclear. The CDR3 spans 13 residues. V lost 4 bases to trimming and J lost 1 base, with 8 bases between them. Germline V CDR1 and CDR2: SGHRS, YFSETQ. CDR3 sequence reads: CASSAGNNYGYTF. The CDR3 coding sequence is TGCGCCAGCAGCGCGGGAAATAACTATGGCTACACCTTC.

The J gene is TRBJ1-3, the V gene TRBV19; no definite D call. V gave up 7 bases and J gave up 0 bases, with 7 bases separating them. Germline V CDR1 and CDR2: LNHDA, SQIVND (reference sequence). This CDR3 spans 13 amino acids. CDR3 amino acids: CASIESSGNTIYF. In DNA, the CDR3 is TGTGCCAGTATCGAGAGCTCTGGAAACACCATATATTTT.

V gene TRBV2 combines with J gene TRBJ2-7; no reliable D call. The CDR3 spans 13 residues. V lost 8 bases and J 5 bases, leaving 16 bases between the germline ends. Germline V gives CDR1 SNHLY, CDR2 FYNNEI. The CDR3 coding sequence is TGTGCCAGCCACCTCAATACAGTCGACGAGCAGTACTTC. This sequence encodes CASHLNTVDEQYF.

The chain couples TRBV13 to TRBJ1-2; D is ambiguous. CDR3 length: 14 amino acids. V lost 6 bases and J 4 bases, leaving 15 bases between the germline ends. Germline loops: CDR1 PRHDT, CDR2 FYEKMQ (reference sequence). The CDR3 is CASRIAGEGYGYTF. For the CDR3, the DNA is TGTGCCAGCAGGATTGCAGGAGAGGGCTATGGCTACACCTTC.

A few counts support this clone. V and J are TRBV28 and TRBJ2-1, with 8 bases identical to TRBD2. CDR1 MDHEN and CDR2 SYDVKM come from the germline V gene. The CDR3 is 18 residues long. V trimming: 3 bases; J trimming: 0 bases; junction bases outside the gene matches: 10. The CDR3 here is CASSLGLEALSSYNEQFF. Here the CDR3 DNA reads TGTGCCAGCAGTTTGGGACTAGAGGCTCTCAGCTCCTACAATGAGCAGTTCTTC. The complete variable domain, with remaining parts taken from reference TRBV28 and TRBJ2-1, reads DVKVTQSSRYLVKRTGEKVFLECVQDMDHENMFWYRQDPGLGLRLIYFSYDVKMKEKGDIPEGYSVSREKKERFSLILESASTNQTSMYLCASSLGLEALSSYNEQFFGPGTRLTVL.

The CDR3 is CASSLTGLSYTF. CDR3 nucleotides: TGTGCCAGCAGCTTAACGGGCCTATCCTACACCTTC. The V and J genes are TRBV7-8 and TRBJ1-2; D uncertain. This CDR3 spans 12 amino acids. Germline values: CDR1 SGHVS, CDR2 FQNEAQ. Trimming pared 2 bases from V and 10 bases from J, leaving 11 bases between.

This clone was seen more than once but under ten times. The J gene is TRBJ2-5, the V gene TRBV29-1; D gene uncertain. V was shortened by 7 bases and J by 1 base, with 4 bases between the two germline ends. Germline-derived CDR1 and CDR2 are SQVTM and ANQGSEA. This CDR3 is built from 10 residues. The CDR3 bases are TGCAGCGCCGCCCAAGAGACCCAGTACTTC. Protein product: CSAAQETQYF.

CDR3 DNA: TGTGCCAGCAGCCCCCCCGGGGGAGAGACCCAGTACTTC. Encoded protein: CASSPPGGETQYF. J is TRBJ2-5 and V is TRBV6-5, with D tentatively TRBD2 (6 bases). Germline lookup yields CDR1 MNHEY and CDR2 SVGAGI. The CDR3 length is 13 residues. Trimming took 6 bases from V and 4 from J, leaving 12 bases between them.

The CDR3 DNA follows: TGTGCTAGTGCCCCAGGGGGGGTATACAATGAGCAGTTCTTC. Its translation: CASAPGGVYNEQFF. This chain connects TRBV12-5 to TRBJ2-1; D is tentatively TRBD1 or TRBD2 (7 bases each). This CDR3 spans 14 amino acids. Per germline, CDR1 LGHNT and CDR2 FRNRAP. Trimming pared 7 bases from V and 4 bases from J, leaving 14 bases between.

V gene TRBV7-3 combines with J gene TRBJ2-2; D possibly uses TRBD1 or TRBD2 (5 bases each). Deletions cut 6 bases from V and 4 bases from J, with 12 bases between. CDR3 length equals 14 residues. Germline CDR1 SGHTA, CDR2 FQGTGA. Here the CDR3 DNA reads TGTGCCAGCAGTCTCCACGGGACCACCGGGGAGCTGTTTTTT. This codes for CASSLHGTTGELFF.

This chain uses TRBV6-1 with TRBJ2-5, with 8 nucleotides matching TRBD1. The J segment lost 4 bases and the V segment lost 2 bases, leaving 9 bases of the junction unmatched. The germline V gene encodes CDR1 MNHNS and CDR2 SASEGT. CDR3 length: 16 residues. CDR3 sequence (DNA): TGTGCCAGCAGTGAATCTCAGGGGGCGTTTTTAGAGACCCAGTACTTC. This translates into CASSESQGAFLETQYF.

In its sample, this clone was seen a few times. The chain is built from TRBV7-8 and TRBJ1-1, with D uncertain. Germline V gene sequence: CDR1 SGHVS, CDR2 FQNEAQ. The CDR3 totals 13 residues. V lost 1 base and J lost 8, with 11 bases in between. The CDR3 reads CASSLEVYAEAFF. CDR3 sequence (DNA): TGTGCCAGCAGCTTAGAGGTATACGCGGAAGCTTTCTTT.

This clone was seen a handful of times. The chain joins TRBV19 to TRBJ1-3; D may be TRBD1 (6 bases). The CDR3 has 16 amino acids. V was pared by 7 bases and J by 0 bases, with 16 bases between. The germline gives CDR1 LNHDA, CDR2 SQIVND (reference sequence). The CDR3 region is CASTSRTGFSGNTIYF. The CDR3 DNA is TGTGCCAGTACCTCGCGAACAGGGTTCTCTGGAAACACCATATATTTT.

This chain uses TRBV9 with TRBJ2-3, with a tentative D call TRBD1 (5 bases). Germline V gene data show CDR1 as SGDLS and CDR2 as YYNGEE. V was cut by 3 bases and J by 0 bases, with 11 bases left in between. The CDR3 sequence is 15 residues long. The CDR3 sequence: CASSAQATSTDTQYF. The CDR3 DNA follows: TGTGCCAGCAGCGCACAGGCTACTAGCACAGATACGCAGTATTTT.